This T cell receptor (beta chain) was found in a study of cytomegalovirus exposure and HLA in healthy donors. Turning to this clone: Its antigen is unidentified.

Primers for the PCR totalled 60 Vbeta and 13 Jbeta. This table comes from immunoSEQ multiplex PCR, and its TCRdb copy is limited to in-frame clones, with some not included. The repertoire includes over 130,000 clones, about 79% of them detected once, and less than 3% sits in the top ten. V was pared by 5 bases and J by 3 bases, with 7 bases of the junction left unmatched. The germline V gene encodes CDR1 SEHNR and CDR2 FQNEAQ (reference sequence). The CDR3 has 14 amino acids. The study, taken as a whole, reports: Researchers had no immune exposure information except CMV serostatus available. Presence/absence analyses rested on an assumption that sequencing depth was roughly uniform across donors. Rare sequences made up most TCRs, while some public TCRs were found in many donors.

This chain links TRBV7-9 with TRBJ2-7, with TRBD1 identical over 7 bases. Sequencing was carried out using PBMCs. The sequence came from a male donor in good health and CMV-seronegative. The DNA of the CDR3 is TGTGCCAGCAGCATCCGGGACAGCCGCTACGAGCAGTACTTC. It encodes CASSIRDSRYEQYF.